Below, 31 T cell receptor beta chains from the same sample are listed, as sequenced in a study of CD4 T cells in relation to SARS-CoV-2 and coronaviruses. The unexposed donors gave CD4+ T cells in about 2010-2018, prior to COVID-19. After ten to eleven days of culture, CD4+ T cells were isolated. Assay: immunoSEQ multiplex PCR; the TCRdb copy retains only in-frame clones and omits some. In the table there are about 26,000 clones, roughly 81% of which are singletons. The antigens these receptors bind are not known. The specimen was CD4+ T cells from PBMCs, cultured in vitro. These receptors were taken from a human donor in good health.

The V call is TRBV29-1, the J call TRBJ2-7; D is undetermined. V lost 4 bases, J lost 6 bases, and 13 bases lay in between. The CDR3 is 12 residues long. Per germline, CDR1 SQVTM and CDR2 ANQGSEA. The CDR3 reads CSVGYAGGEQYF. DNA for the CDR3: TGCAGCGTTGGCTACGCAGGCGGCGAGCAGTACTTC.

This chain connects TRBV10-3 to TRBJ2-7; D is possibly TRBD2 (6 bases). CDR1 ENHRY and CDR2 SYGVKD come from the germline V gene. The CDR3 is made up of 14 amino acids. Trimming removed 6 bases from V and 0 bases from J, with 12 bases in between. The DNA for the CDR3 is TGTGCCATCAGCACGGGACTCCTCTCCTACGAGCAGTACTTC. Translating gives CAISTGLLSYEQYF.

The chain employs TRBV29-1 and TRBJ1-2; D is uncertain. Germline loops: CDR1 SQVTM, CDR2 ANQGSEA. V lost 5 bases to trimming and J lost 8 bases, with 24 bases between them. The CDR3 covers 15 residues. The CDR3 is CSVQPVRGWYEGYTF. The DNA for the CDR3 is TGCAGCGTTCAGCCCGTTAGAGGATGGTATGAGGGCTACACCTTC.

The rearrangement joins TRBV19 to TRBJ2-6; 9 nucleotides agree with TRBD1. The CDR3 runs 18 residues. Germline values: CDR1 LNHDA, CDR2 SQIVND (reference sequence). The V segment lost 0 bases and the J segment 0 bases; nucleotides outside the gene matches: 3. The CDR3 DNA is TGTGCCAGTAGTATAGAGGGACAGGGAGTCTCTGGGGCCAACGTCCTGACTTTC. This gives the protein CASSIEGQGVSGANVLTF.

The J gene is TRBJ2-5, the V gene TRBV14, with 7 bases lining up with TRBD1. Germline V gene sequence: CDR1 SGHDN, CDR2 FVKESK. Trimming at V came to 0 bases and at J to 5 bases, leaving 9 bases not matched to a gene. The CDR3 loop spans 16 amino acids. The CDR3 sequence is CASSQDPLRGWETQYF. The CDR3 DNA follows: TGTGCCAGCAGCCAAGACCCCCTCAGGGGGTGGGAGACCCAGTACTTC.

The chain links TRBV18 to TRBJ1-5; possibly TRBD1 for D (5 bases). Trimming removed 3 bases at V and 5 bases at J, with 11 bases between. This CDR3 spans 14 amino acids. CDR1 is KGHSH and CDR2 is LQKENI in the germline V gene. The DNA of the CDR3 is TGTGCCAGCTCACCTCAGGGCTTTGATCAGCCCCAGCATTTT. Encoded protein: CASSPQGFDQPQHF.

J is TRBJ2-7 and V is TRBV10-3, with D maybe TRBD1 (6 bases). The germline V gene has CDR1 ENHRY and CDR2 SYGVKD. Trimming stripped 7 bases from V and 1 base from J, with 11 bases between. The CDR3 is made up of 13 amino acids. CDR3 nucleotides: TGTGCCATCAAGGGGGACGGGTCCTACGAGCAGTACTTC. Translation gives CAIKGDGSYEQYF.

This clone was detected a few times. This rearrangement joins TRBV6-2 or TRBV6-3 to TRBJ2-7; 14 bases agree with TRBD2. V shed 6 bases, J shed 7 bases, and the junction held 14 bases outside the gene matches. The CDR3 runs to 17 residues. The germline gives CDR1 MNHEY, CDR2 SVGEGT. The CDR3 coding sequence is TGTGCCAGCAGCGGGACTAGCGGGAGCCGGTCTGGGTGGGAGCAGTACTTC. It yields the protein CASSGTSGSRSGWEQYF.

This rearrangement joins TRBV6-2 or TRBV6-3 to TRBJ2-7; the match to TRBD2 covers 8 bases. The V segment lost 2 bases and the J segment 0 bases; nucleotides outside the gene matches: 12. CDR1 is MNHEY, CDR2 SVGEGT, per germline. This CDR3 is built from 18 residues. In DNA, the CDR3 is TGTGCCAGCAGTTACCTTCGCGCTAGCGGGCCGAGCTCCTACGAGCAGTACTTC. Its translation: CASSYLRASGPSSYEQYF.

The chain carries TRBV19 and TRBJ1-2; a weak D match, TRBD1 (5 bases). The CDR3 extends over 12 amino acids. Trimming left V 10 bases short and J 6 bases short, with 15 bases between. The germline V gene has CDR1 LNHDA and CDR2 SQIVND (reference sequence). CDR3 nucleotides: TGTGCCACCGACGCAGGGATCCATGGCTACACCTTC. It yields the protein CATDAGIHGYTF.

The V and J genes are TRBV5-6 and TRBJ1-2; D might be TRBD1 (6 bases). The germline V and J ends were trimmed by 0 bases and 6 bases, with 6 bases remaining between them. The CDR3 consists of 12 residues. Germline values: CDR1 SGHDT, CDR2 YYEEEE. CDR3 loop: CASSLAGDGYTF. The DNA of the CDR3 is TGTGCCAGCAGCTTGGCAGGGGATGGCTACACCTTC.

This clone was counted only a few times. V gene TRBV5-5 combines with J gene TRBJ1-1; D might be TRBD1 (5 bases). Looked up from germline, CDR1 is SGHKS and CDR2 is YYEKEE (reference sequence). V was cut by 1 base and J by 7 bases, with 20 bases left in between. This CDR3 contains 16 residues. The CDR3 DNA follows: TGTGCCAGCAGCTTGTACTTCTTGGCTCAGGGAGTTGAAGCTTTCTTT. Amino acids: CASSLYFLAQGVEAFF.

The chain carries TRBV6-2 or TRBV6-3 and TRBJ2-2; 9 bases align to TRBD2. CDR3 size: 15 residues. Germline loops: CDR1 MNHEY, CDR2 SVGEGT. V lost 1 base to trimming and J lost 5 bases; unmatched junction nucleotides: 2. The CDR3 protein is CASSYYGLATGELFF. CDR3 nucleotides: TGTGCCAGCAGTTACTATGGACTAGCGACCGGGGAGCTGTTTTTT.

The genes are TRBV9 and TRBJ2-7, with TRBD2 matching 9 bases. This CDR3 region has 16 residues. V lost 0 bases, J lost 3 bases, and 7 bases stayed unmatched. Germline V gives CDR1 SGDLS, CDR2 YYNGEE. CDR3 coding DNA: TGTGCCAGCAGCGTAGCGTCTAGCGGGGCGGACTACGAGCAGTACTTC. It codes for CASSVASSGADYEQYF.

V is TRBV6-1 and J is TRBJ2-5; TRBD2 might be the D (5 bases). V lost 3 bases, J lost 7 bases, and 12 bases lay in between. CDR3 length equals 13 residues. Germline V gene data show CDR1 as MNHNS and CDR2 as SASEGT. CDR3 DNA: TGTGCCAGCAGTGAGTTAGCGCTTGGGACCCAGTACTTC. Residues: CASSELALGTQYF.

V gene TRBV3-1 (or the pseudogene TRBV3-2) combines with J gene TRBJ1-5; 8 nucleotides match TRBD1. CDR3 size: 16 residues. The V gene end was trimmed by 4 bases and the J gene end by 5 bases; junction bases not matched to a gene: 10. Germline V lookup: CDR1 LGHDT, CDR2 YNNKEL (reference sequence). The DNA of the CDR3 is TGTGCCAGCAGCCTTGCTGGGACAGGCGATGATCAGCCCCAGCATTTT. Encoded protein: CASSLAGTGDDQPQHF.

The J gene is TRBJ2-1, the V gene TRBV6-2 or TRBV6-3; no clear D. Germline V CDR1 and CDR2: MNHEY, SVGEGT. This CDR3 spans 15 amino acids. The V end lost 0 bases, the J end lost 8 bases, and 14 bases lay between the germline ends. This chain's CDR3 is CASSYSTLVVHEQFF. CDR3 bases: TGTGCCAGCAGTTACTCCACGCTAGTGGTCCATGAGCAGTTCTTC.

This chain joins TRBV7-8 and TRBJ2-5, with D perhaps TRBD1 (5 bases). V was shortened by 0 bases and J by 2 bases, with 10 bases between the two germline ends. CDR1 and CDR2 (germline): SGHVS, FQNEAQ. The CDR3 is 15 amino acids. The CDR3 DNA reads TGTGCCAGCAGCTTAGCGGGGCCAGGACAAGAGACCCAGTACTTC. Translated: CASSLAGPGQETQYF.

This clone has only one observation. The V and J genes are TRBV12-3 or TRBV12-4 and TRBJ2-2; D unclear. The CDR3 runs to 13 residues. V lost 2 bases to trimming and J lost 1 base, with 2 bases between them. Here the CDR3 reads CASSLQNTGELFF. The DNA of the CDR3 is TGTGCCAGCAGTTTACAGAACACCGGGGAGCTGTTTTTT.

V and J are TRBV4-2 and TRBJ2-3; D is unclear. Germline CDR1 reads LGHNA; CDR2 reads YNFKEQ. The V end was cut by 1 base, the J end by 6 bases, with 8 bases between. The CDR3 contains 13 residues. The CDR3: CASSQGDSDTQYF. The DNA of the CDR3 is TGTGCCAGCAGCCAAGGTGACTCTGATACGCAGTATTTT.

The rearrangement links TRBV4-3 to TRBJ2-1, with 10 bases fitting TRBD2. V shed 0 bases, J shed 8 bases, and the junction held 10 bases outside the gene matches. The CDR3 contains 17 residues. Germline assignment: CDR1 LGHNA and CDR2 YSLEER. Here the CDR3 DNA reads TGCGCCAGCAGCCAAGAACGAGCGGGAGGGCAAGGAGATGAGCAGTTCTTC. It yields the protein CASSQERAGGQGDEQFF.

The V call is TRBV29-1, the J call TRBJ2-3; tentative D call: TRBD1 (5 bases). Trimming removed 5 bases from V and 4 bases from J, with 10 bases in between. The CDR3 is made up of 12 amino acids. Germline lookup yields CDR1 SQVTM and CDR2 ANQGSEA. CDR3 in DNA: TGCAGCGTTTCCCAGGGTTCAGATACGCAGTATTTT. Translated: CSVSQGSDTQYF.

The chain recombines TRBV7-9 with TRBJ1-2; weak D call: TRBD1 (5 bases). Per germline, CDR1 SEHNR and CDR2 FQNEAQ (reference sequence). Trimming removed 3 bases from V and 1 base from J, with 12 bases in between. CDR3 size: 15 residues. The CDR3 DNA sequence: TGTGCCAGCAGCTTGGGCAGGGCGAGTAACTATGGCTACACCTTC. Translated: CASSLGRASNYGYTF.

This clone was counted only a few times. The chain has TRBV9 and TRBJ1-6; D is possibly TRBD1 (5 bases). The germline V and J ends were trimmed by 4 bases and 6 bases, with 14 bases remaining between them. Germline-derived CDR1 and CDR2 are SGDLS and YYNGEE. This CDR3 has 15 residues. The DNA for the CDR3 is TGTGCCAGCAGCCCTAGGGGATCGGCTAATTCACCCCTCCACTTT. Translation gives CASSPRGSANSPLHF.

The gene calls are TRBV2 and TRBJ1-5, with D possibly matching TRBD1 (5 bases). CDR3 length equals 12 residues. Germline V lookup: CDR1 SNHLY, CDR2 FYNNEI. V was cut by 4 bases and J by 11 bases, with 12 bases left in between. CDR3 in DNA: TGTGCCAGCAGTGCTGCGGACACGTCCCAGCATTTT. Its translation: CASSAADTSQHF. The full variable domain, its missing parts supplied by reference TRBV2 and TRBJ1-5, is EPEVTQTPSHQVTQMGQEVILRCVPISNHLYFYWYRQILGQKVEFLVSFYNNEISEKSEIFDDQFSVERPDGSNFTLKIRSTKLEDSAMYFCASSAADTSQHFGDGTRLSIL.

This clone has a handful of counts. This chain links TRBV2 with TRBJ2-7, with D possibly TRBD2 on 5 matching bases. The germline gives CDR1 SNHLY, CDR2 FYNNEI. Trimming left V 3 bases short and J 6 bases short, with 12 bases between. This CDR3 contains 13 residues. This CDR3 reads CASSDSGVGEQYF. CDR3 nucleotide sequence: TGTGCCAGCAGTGATTCCGGGGTGGGCGAGCAGTACTTC.

V usage is TRBV7-9 and J usage is TRBJ2-7, with D perhaps TRBD1 or TRBD2 (5 bases each). In germline, CDR1 is SEHNR, CDR2 FQNEAQ (reference sequence). The CDR3 runs to 14 residues. The ends were cut back, 5 bases at V and 4 bases at J, with 15 bases in the middle. The CDR3 DNA follows: TGTGCCAGCAGCAATTGGGACCCTAGGTACGAGCAGTACTTC. Translation gives CASSNWDPRYEQYF.

The chain recombines TRBV6-5 with TRBJ1-3; D not certain. Trimming took off 10 bases at V and 4 bases at J, with 20 bases between the two ends. From germline, CDR1 is MNHEY and CDR2 SVGAGI. The CDR3 has 15 amino acids. The CDR3 is CATLGFGSGGNTIYF. The CDR3 DNA reads as TGTGCCACCCTGGGGTTTGGGAGTGGCGGAAACACCATATATTTT.

The chain has TRBV7-2 and TRBJ2-5, with 9 bases aligning to TRBD2. Germline V gene data show CDR1 as SGHTA and CDR2 as FQGNSA. This CDR3 comprises 15 residues. V lost 4 bases and J lost 4; bases outside the gene matches: 7. This CDR3 is CASSWYSGGPETQYF. The CDR3 DNA reads as TGTGCCAGCAGCTGGTATAGCGGGGGACCAGAGACCCAGTACTTC.

The V and J genes are TRBV5-6 and TRBJ2-7; D remains ambiguous. Germline assignment: CDR1 SGHDT and CDR2 YYEEEE. The CDR3 totals 13 residues. Trimming removed 0 bases from V and 0 bases from J, with 4 bases in between. The CDR3 region has the DNA TGTGCCAGCAGCTTGGGGCACTCCTACGAGCAGTACTTC. Amino acid sequence: CASSLGHSYEQYF.

The CDR3 DNA is TGCGCCAGCAGGCTAGGGGTAACGGAGGTGTACACTGAAGCTTTCTTT. It yields the protein CASRLGVTEVYTEAFF. The V and J genes are TRBV4-1 and TRBJ1-1; the D gene is possibly TRBD1 (5 bases). V lost 6 bases to trimming and J lost 3 bases, with 20 bases between them. This CDR3 is 16 amino acids long. Germline V CDR1 and CDR2: MGHRA, YSYEKL.